Below, 4 T cell receptor beta chains from the same sample are listed, as sequenced in a study of post-analysis software for immune sequencing data. The library was made from cDNA and included unique molecular identifiers. TCRdb re-called the PCR reads through MiXCR, storing one row per CDR3 protein. The table lists 450,000 to 700,000 distinct CDR3 sequences, about 44% of them singletons. Their antigen targets remain unknown. Findings of the study overall: The five TRBV segments detected at higher frequency in patients than in controls included TRBV5-6, TRBV5-1 and TRBV20-1.

Material for sequencing was blood. These receptor sequences come from a girl aged 10 to 17 with multiple sclerosis.

The sample holds a few counts of this clonotype. The V and J genes are TRBV3-1 and TRBJ1-2; TRBD1 might be the D (5 bases). The V gene lost 5 bases and the J gene lost 7 bases, with 17 bases spanning the gap. The CDR3 length is 14 residues. Per the germline V gene, CDR1 is LGHDT and CDR2 is YNNKEL (reference sequence). CDR3 amino acids: CASSFTGGSSGYTF. DNA of the CDR3: TGTGCCAGCAGCTTTACCGGGGGGTCCTCTGGCTACACCTTC.

V gene TRBV20-1 combines with J gene TRBJ2-1; D is uncertain. The CDR3 has 16 residues. Looked up from germline, CDR1 is DFQATT and CDR2 is SNEGSKA (reference sequence). V dropped 0 bases and J dropped 3 bases, with 15 bases sitting between them. The CDR3 here is CSARDGGSVNYNEQFF. DNA of the CDR3: TGCAGTGCTAGAGACGGCGGCAGCGTCAACTACAATGAGCAGTTCTTC.

Many counts were recorded for this clonotype. This chain uses TRBV7-9 with TRBJ2-1; a weak D match, TRBD2 (6 bases). CDR1 is SEHNR and CDR2 is FQNEAQ in the germline V gene (reference sequence). V dropped 1 base and J dropped 8 bases, with 9 bases sitting between them. CDR3 length equals 13 residues. CDR3 protein: CASSLGRGDEQFF. In DNA form, the CDR3 reads TGTGCCAGCAGCTTAGGGAGGGGCGATGAGCAGTTCTTC.

To note about this clonotype: The junction shows a germline mismatch at one end, possibly a read error. This chain uses TRBV7-2 with TRBJ2-3; 13 bases are a match to TRBD2. Germline-derived CDR1 and CDR2 are SGHTA and FQGNSA. This CDR3 is 16 amino acids long. The CDR3 loop is CAGSPLTSGGTDTQYF. The CDR3, as DNA: TGTGCCGGCAGCCCTTTGACTAGCGGGGGGACAGATACGCAGTATTTT.